This TCR beta chain was documented in a study of Tregs in tolerant kidney transplant recipients. Study-wide context: Recipients received nonmyeloablative bone marrow transplants from related graft donors, with transient mixed chimerism. Study-level results: No direct test of biological reproducibility was done here.

CD4+CD25+CD127- Tregs, CD4+CD25- non-Tregs, CD4 and CD8 cells were sorted. A remark on this clone: The antigen remains unidentified.

The V and J ends lost 4 bases and 7 bases, in that order; junction bases with no gene match: 9. This CDR3 is 14 amino acids long. In germline, CDR1 is MGHRA, CDR2 YSYEKL. The method was immunoSEQ multiplex PCR; TCRdb's version includes in-frame clones alone and lacks a portion of them. Of some 64,000 clones in the sample, roughly 98% were seen once. This sequence originates from a human donor who received a combined kidney and bone marrow transplant. This chain links TRBV4-1 with TRBJ2-7, with TRBD1 identical over 8 bases. The specimen comprised Tregs from blood, sampled before the transplant. The CDR3 loop reads CASSRGQGALEQYF. The CDR3 DNA reads as TGCGCCAGCAGCCGTGGGCAGGGGGCGCTTGAGCAGTACTTC.